One sample yielded the 14 T cell receptor beta chains listed below, sequenced in a study of cytomegalovirus exposure and HLA in healthy donors. Vbeta (60) and Jbeta (13) primers were used in the PCR. Only in-frame clones appear in the TCRdb table, and some are missing; sequencing was by immunoSEQ multiplex PCR. Of some 150,000 clones listed, about 61% were seen once; the top ten hold 2% to 2.5%. Sequenced sample: PBMCs. These TCRs come from a woman in her thirties or forties in good health and CMV-seronegative.

The J gene is TRBJ2-7, the V gene TRBV30; 8 bases are a match to TRBD1. This CDR3 has 11 residues. CDR1 is GTSNPN and CDR2 is SVGIG in the germline V gene (reference sequence). V was clipped by 0 bases and J by 12 bases; unmatched bases: 4. The CDR3 coding sequence is TGTGCCTGGAGTGTACGACAGGGGCTGTACTTC. This translates into CAWSVRQGLYF.

The chain employs TRBV30 and TRBJ1-1; TRBD1 might be the D (5 bases). The CDR3 loop spans 14 amino acids. Trimming removed 3 bases from V and 4 bases from J, with 15 bases in between. From germline, CDR1 is GTSNPN and CDR2 SVGIG (reference sequence). CDR3 DNA: TGTGCCTGGAGCTTATCGCGGGACGGCACTGAAGCTTTCTTT. It yields the protein CAWSLSRDGTEAFF.

The chain has TRBV11-2 and TRBJ1-2; 8 bases agree with TRBD1. V trimming: 2 bases; J trimming: 0 bases; junction bases outside the gene matches: 8. This CDR3 is 17 amino acids long. Germline V CDR1 and CDR2: SGHAT, FQNNGV. CDR3 sequence reads: CASSLSQGADANYGYTF. The CDR3 coding sequence is TGTGCCAGCAGCTTATCGCAGGGGGCCGATGCTAACTATGGCTACACCTTC.

Comments on this clone: Other DNA variants within this sample encode the same CDR3. J is TRBJ1-1 and V is TRBV11-2; 8 positions agree with TRBD1. V dropped 1 base and J dropped 5; count of bases not matched to a gene: 3. Germline V gene lookup returns CDR1 SGHAT and CDR2 FQNNGV. The CDR3 runs 14 residues. The CDR3 loop reads CASSLAGGRTEAFF. The CDR3 bases are TGTGCCAGCAGCTTAGCAGGGGGCCGAACTGAAGCTTTCTTT.

CDR3 coding DNA: TGCGCCAGCAGCTCCGGGGGTTTGGTGGATACGCAGTATTTT. It is translated as CASSSGGLVDTQYF. The chain links TRBV5-1 to TRBJ2-3; possible D gene TRBD2, 6 bases. V dropped 3 bases and J dropped 6 bases, with 14 bases sitting between them. The CDR3 totals 14 residues. Germline CDR1 and CDR2: SGHRS and YFSETQ. The complete variable domain, with remaining parts taken from reference TRBV5-1 and TRBJ2-3, reads KAGVTQTPRYLIKTRGQQVTLSCSPISGHRSVSWYQQTPGQGLQFLFEYFSETQRNKGNFPGRFSGRQFSNSRSEMNVSTLELGDSALYLCASSSGGLVDTQYFGPGTRLTVL.

This clone was recorded a few times. J is TRBJ1-2 and V is TRBV7-9; no firm D call. The germline V and J ends were trimmed by 0 bases and 7 bases, with 9 bases remaining between them. This CDR3 spans 13 amino acids. The germline V gene encodes CDR1 SEHNR and CDR2 FQNEAQ (reference sequence). The CDR3 region is CASSLALTRGYTF. CDR3 DNA sequence: TGTGCCAGCAGCTTAGCGTTGACACGTGGCTACACCTTC.

The chain combines TRBV6-1 with TRBJ2-7; 9 nucleotides align to TRBD1. Germline V gene lookup returns CDR1 MNHNS and CDR2 SASEGT. The CDR3 length is 16 residues. The V gene end was trimmed by 2 bases and the J gene end by 0 bases; junction bases not matched to a gene: 5. DNA of the CDR3: TGTGCCAGCAGTGAAATGGGGACAGGGCCCTCCTACGAGCAGTACTTC. Encoded protein: CASSEMGTGPSYEQYF.

This clone was counted between two and nine times. The chain recombines TRBV9 with TRBJ1-2; TRBD1 agrees at 12 bases. Germline loops: CDR1 SGDLS, CDR2 YYNGEE. The CDR3 extends over 17 amino acids. V was pared by 4 bases and J by 4 bases, with 11 bases of the junction left unmatched. CDR3 bases: TGTGCCAGCAGCTTCGGGACAGGGGGCGATGGAAGCTATGGCTACACCTTC. Residues: CASSFGTGGDGSYGYTF.

This clone was observed a few times. V and J are TRBV29-1 and TRBJ2-5; D gene unclear. The CDR3 extends over 13 amino acids. Germline values: CDR1 SQVTM, CDR2 ANQGSEA. Trimming removed 1 base from V and 0 bases from J, with 6 bases in between. CDR3 region: CSVEGLDQETQYF. The DNA for the CDR3 is TGCAGCGTTGAAGGGCTAGACCAAGAGACCCAGTACTTC.

This clone showed up just a few times. The genes are TRBV7-9 and TRBJ2-3, with D perhaps matching TRBD2 (5 bases). The germline V and J ends were trimmed by 1 base and 6 bases, with 14 bases remaining between them. The CDR3 is 15 residues long. Germline CDR1 SEHNR, CDR2 FQNEAQ (reference sequence). As DNA, the CDR3 is TGTGCCAGCAGCTTAGGGCGGGTCCGGCCCGATACGCAGTATTTT. This gives the protein CASSLGRVRPDTQYF. The entire variable domain, with the rest obtained from reference TRBV7-9 and TRBJ2-3, is as follows: DTGVSQNPRHKITKRGQNVTFRCDPISEHNRLYWYRQTLGQGPEFLTYFQNEAQLEKSRLLSDRFSAERPKGSFSTLEIQRTEQGDSAMYLCASSLGRVRPDTQYFGPGTRLTVL.

The V gene is TRBV27, the J gene TRBJ1-1; TRBD1 aligns across 11 bases. Germline V CDR1 and CDR2: MNHEY, SMNVEV (reference sequence). The ends lost 3 bases at V and 5 bases at J; junction bases unmatched: 5. The CDR3 loop spans 15 amino acids. The CDR3 loop reads CASSFRDRGVTEAFF. In nucleotides, the CDR3 is TGTGCCAGCAGTTTTAGGGACAGGGGGGTTACTGAAGCTTTCTTT.

The rearrangement uses TRBV4-1 and TRBJ2-1, with 8 bases identical to TRBD2. Trimming removed 7 bases from V and 4 bases from J; junction bases left unmatched: 24. The V gene's germline CDR1 is MGHRA and CDR2 YSYEKL. The CDR3 length is 20 residues. Here the CDR3 reads CASTSDLDSSGPHTYNEQFF. The CDR3 DNA sequence: TGCGCCAGCACTTCAGACCTAGACTCTAGCGGGCCCCATACATACAATGAGCAGTTCTTC.

Only one count was recorded for this clone. The genes are TRBV28 and TRBJ1-1, with D maybe TRBD1 (6 bases). The CDR3 totals 14 residues. The V gene lost 5 bases and the J gene lost 3 bases, with 13 bases spanning the gap. Germline lookup yields CDR1 MDHEN and CDR2 SYDVKM. The CDR3 coding sequence is TGTGCCAGCAGTCTTAGACAGGTCCACACTGAAGCTTTCTTT. It yields the protein CASSLRQVHTEAFF. The full variable domain, rest sourced from reference TRBV28 and TRBJ1-1, is DVKVTQSSRYLVKRTGEKVFLECVQDMDHENMFWYRQDPGLGLRLIYFSYDVKMKEKGDIPEGYSVSREKKERFSLILESASTNQTSMYLCASSLRQVHTEAFFGQGTRLTVV.

The CDR3 loop is CASSPGVSSYEQYF. CDR3 DNA sequence: TGCGCCAGCAGCCCAGGCGTTAGCTCCTACGAGCAGTACTTC. The chain has TRBV5-1 and TRBJ2-7; D not resolved. Germline V CDR1 and CDR2: SGHRS, YFSETQ. There are 14 residues in the CDR3. V lost 4 bases to trimming and J lost 0 bases, with 11 bases between them.